The TCR beta chain under discussion was sequenced for a study of T cell responses to AZD1222 COVID-19 vaccine. Study-level points and caveats: Females made up more of the donors, who were largely white British, and clonal diversity may have come out too low. Just a handful of AZD1222 recipients tested seropositive at baseline.

The CDR3 has 15 amino acids. Trimming cost V 4 bases and J 6 bases, with 14 bases left between them. Germline V gene sequence: CDR1 KGHDR, CDR2 SFDVKD. Method: immunoSEQ multiplex PCR; TCRdb's copy keeps in-frame clones and lacks some. This sample has around 140,000 clones, with 89% found just once. Only one count was recorded for this clone. The antigen is undetermined. The study pooled second doses at about 4 or about 12 weeks. The chain couples TRBV24-1 to TRBJ2-2, with a weak D call TRBD1 (6 bases). The input for sequencing was peripheral blood, taken 28 days after the second AZD1222 dose. The TCR comes from an adult who received the AZD1222 COVID-19 vaccine. The CDR3 loop reads CATSDSVEGAGELFF. CDR3 nucleotides: TGTGCCACCAGTGACTCGGTAGAGGGGGCCGGGGAGCTGTTTTTT.